This entry lists 25 T cell receptor beta chains sequenced from one sample in a study of T cell responses to AZD1222 COVID-19 vaccine. Generated by immunoSEQ multiplex PCR, the TCRdb table keeps only in-frame clones and is missing some. This table has about 170,000 clones, about nine tenths appearing once. This specimen consisted of peripheral blood, obtained on day 0 of AZD1222 vaccination. These receptor sequences come from an adult in good health.

The CDR3, as DNA: TGTGCCAGCAGTGCGGCGGGGGGGCCTTCCTACAATGAGCAGTTCTTC. Translating gives CASSAAGGPSYNEQFF. The rearrangement uses TRBV2 and TRBJ2-1; 9 nucleotides match TRBD2. The CDR3 loop spans 16 amino acids. Germline values: CDR1 SNHLY, CDR2 FYNNEI. With V trimmed by 4 bases and J by 1 base, 5 bases remained unmatched.

The rearrangement uses TRBV10-3 and TRBJ1-2; TRBD1 matches 7 bases. The CDR3 loop spans 12 amino acids. Germline loops: CDR1 ENHRY, CDR2 SYGVKD. Germline trimming cut 7 bases from V and 8 bases from J; bases unmatched to any gene: 7. The DNA for the CDR3 is TGTGCCATCACTGGCAGGGGGATGGGCTACACCTTC. Its protein is CAITGRGMGYTF.

This chain uses TRBV2 with TRBJ1-5, with 7 bases aligning to TRBD1. V shed 4 bases, J shed 5 bases, and the junction held 5 bases outside the gene matches. The length of the CDR3 is 14 residues. Germline lookup yields CDR1 SNHLY and CDR2 FYNNEI. Written as DNA, the CDR3 is TGTGCCAGCAGTGGCATGAGGGGGCATCAGCCCCAGCATTTT. Encoded protein: CASSGMRGHQPQHF.

The rearrangement joins TRBV28 to TRBJ1-2; 7 nucleotides match TRBD1. The CDR3 loop spans 14 amino acids. The germline V gene encodes CDR1 MDHEN and CDR2 SYDVKM. The ends lost 5 bases at V and 2 bases at J; junction bases unmatched: 5. The DNA of the CDR3 is TGTGCCAGCAGTCCACCGGGACAGAACTATGGCTACACCTTC. Its translation is CASSPPGQNYGYTF.

The J gene is TRBJ1-3, the V gene TRBV11-2; a weak D match, TRBD1 (6 bases). Germline V gives CDR1 SGHAT, CDR2 FQNNGV. The CDR3 has 14 amino acids. Trimming cost V 5 bases and J 3 bases, with 11 bases left between them. The CDR3 sequence: CASSPPGDGNTIYF. CDR3 DNA sequence: TGTGCCAGCAGCCCCCCAGGGGATGGAAACACCATATATTTT.

The J gene is TRBJ1-4, the V gene TRBV4-3; no reliable D call. CDR1 LGHNA and CDR2 YSLEER come from the germline V gene. Trimming left V 4 bases short and J 8 bases short, with 14 bases between. The CDR3 covers 14 residues. CDR3 bases: TGCGCCAGCAGCCCAAGATTGCTTAGGGAAAAACTGTTTTTT. Its translation is CASSPRLLREKLFF.

This chain uses TRBV14 with TRBJ1-2, with 11 bases fitting TRBD1. The CDR3 runs 15 residues. With 4 bases clipped from V and 4 bases from J, the junction kept 5 bases outside the gene matches. Germline values: CDR1 SGHDN, CDR2 FVKESK. As DNA, the CDR3 is TGTGCCAGCAGCCGGTGGACAGGGGGCGGCTATGGCTACACCTTC. Translated, it gives CASSRWTGGGYGYTF.

J is TRBJ1-5 and V is TRBV29-1, with no clear D. Germline V gene data show CDR1 as SQVTM and CDR2 as ANQGSEA. This CDR3 has 13 amino acids. V shed 1 base and J shed 4 bases, with 8 bases lying between them. In nucleotides, the CDR3 is TGCAGCGTTGAAGTTACCCAGAATCAGCCCCAGCATTTT. Amino acid sequence: CSVEVTQNQPQHF.

The gene calls are TRBV3-1 (or the pseudogene TRBV3-2) and TRBJ1-1; D gene unclear. The V end lost 4 bases, the J end lost 8 bases, and 14 bases lay between the germline ends. Germline CDR1 reads LGHDT; CDR2 reads YNNKEL (reference sequence). This CDR3 spans 13 amino acids. Here the CDR3 DNA reads TGTGCCAGCAGCCTGGGCCGCCCATGGGAAGCTTTCTTT. It is translated as CASSLGRPWEAFF.

The chain couples TRBV5-1 to TRBJ1-1, with D possibly being TRBD1 (5 bases). CDR1 is SGHRS and CDR2 is YFSETQ in the germline V gene. Between the trimmed V and J ends, which lost 0 bases and 4 bases, there was a span of 13 bases. The CDR3 spans 15 residues. The CDR3 reads CASSLEGNGGTEAFF. In DNA, the CDR3 is TGCGCCAGCAGCTTGGAGGGCAATGGGGGCACTGAAGCTTTCTTT.

V gene TRBV4-2 combines with J gene TRBJ1-2; no firm D call. This CDR3 is 14 amino acids long. The germline V gene has CDR1 LGHNA and CDR2 YNFKEQ. V dropped 3 bases and J dropped 5 bases, with 13 bases sitting between them. In DNA, the CDR3 is TGTGCCAGCAGCCACATACAAGCTTTATATGGCTACACCTTC. This encodes CASSHIQALYGYTF.

The chain is built from TRBV7-2 and TRBJ1-2; TRBD1 aligns across 10 bases. Germline trimming cut 5 bases from V and 7 bases from J; bases unmatched to any gene: 7. Germline V gives CDR1 SGHTA, CDR2 FQGNSA. The CDR3 covers 14 residues. This CDR3 is CASSLRDRGGGYTF. CDR3 DNA: TGTGCCAGCAGCCTCCGGGACAGGGGAGGTGGCTACACCTTC.

J is TRBJ1-4 and V is TRBV5-6; 11 nucleotides match TRBD1. The CDR3 runs to 17 residues. From germline, CDR1 is SGHDT and CDR2 YYEEEE. Trimming at V came to 4 bases and at J to 1 base, leaving 6 bases not matched to a gene. CDR3: CASSLDRGRITNEKLFF. The DNA for the CDR3 is TGTGCCAGCAGCCTGGACAGGGGGCGGATAACTAATGAAAAACTGTTTTTT.

The rearrangement joins TRBV7-6 to TRBJ1-1, with D perhaps TRBD1 (5 bases). Trimming removed 7 bases at V and 8 bases at J, with 14 bases between. Per the germline V gene, CDR1 is SGHVS and CDR2 is FNYEAQ. This CDR3 region has 12 residues. CDR3 residues: CASIRYTGEAFF. The CDR3 nucleotides read TGTGCCAGCATCAGGTATACAGGCGAAGCTTTCTTT.

CDR3 sequence: CASSTNRGRSYNEQFF. CDR3 DNA: TGTGCCAGCAGTACTAACAGGGGACGGTCCTACAATGAGCAGTTCTTC. The chain links TRBV5-8 to TRBJ2-1; 7 bases are a match to TRBD1. Trimming took 5 bases from V and 1 from J; bases not matched to a gene: 9. The CDR3 has 16 residues. Germline CDR1 reads SGHTS; CDR2 reads YDEGEE.

The V call is TRBV27, the J call TRBJ2-2; weak D call: TRBD1 (5 bases). The germline V gene encodes CDR1 MNHEY and CDR2 SMNVEV (reference sequence). The length of the CDR3 is 11 residues. Trimming stripped 7 bases from V and 6 bases from J, with 6 bases between. The CDR3 DNA follows: TGTGCCAGCAAAGGGGCCGGGGAGCTGTTTTTT. This translates into CASKGAGELFF.

This chain links TRBV6-5 with TRBJ2-1, with TRBD2 matching 8 bases. Germline assignment: CDR1 MNHEY and CDR2 SVGAGI. The CDR3 is 16 amino acids. After removal of 4 bases from V and 1 base from J, the junction contained 6 bases not matched to a gene. CDR3: CASSSRSGGSYNEQFF. The CDR3, as DNA: TGTGCCAGCAGTTCCCGGAGCGGGGGATCCTACAATGAGCAGTTCTTC.

J is TRBJ1-6 and V is TRBV4-1, with 8 bases fitting TRBD1. After removal of 1 base from V and 12 bases from J, the junction contained 8 bases not matched to a gene. This CDR3 comprises 15 residues. CDR1 and CDR2 (germline): MGHRA, YSYEKL. CDR3 nucleotide sequence: TGCGCCAGCAGCCAAGGGCAGGGGGCACGGGAACCCCTCCACTTT. This translates into CASSQGQGAREPLHF.

The V call is TRBV19, the J call TRBJ1-4, with unresolved D. Germline CDR1 reads LNHDA; CDR2 reads SQIVND (reference sequence). There are 15 residues in the CDR3. Trimming cost V 3 bases and J 3 bases, with 11 bases left between them. CDR3 protein: CASSMASRANEKLFF. The CDR3 DNA sequence: TGTGCCAGTAGTATGGCTAGTCGGGCTAATGAAAAACTGTTTTTT. The full variable domain, its missing parts supplied by reference TRBV19 and TRBJ1-4, is DGGITQSPKYLFRKEGQNVTLSCEQNLNHDAMYWYRQDPGQGLRLIYYSQIVNDFQKGDIAEGYSVSREKKESFPLTVTSAQKNPTAFYLCASSMASRANEKLFFGSGTQLSVL.

J is TRBJ2-6 and V is TRBV2; possibly TRBD2 for D (6 bases). The CDR3 runs to 16 residues. The germline gives CDR1 SNHLY, CDR2 FYNNEI. Trimming removed 7 bases from V and 0 bases from J, with 13 bases in between. The CDR3 sequence: CASTQGGYSGANVLTF. The CDR3 bases are TGTGCCAGCACCCAGGGAGGTTACTCTGGGGCCAACGTCCTGACTTTC.

The chain combines TRBV6-4 with TRBJ2-2; 9 nucleotides align to TRBD1. Germline CDR1 MRHNA, CDR2 SNTAGT. Trimming cost V 6 bases and J 2 bases; bases outside gene matches: 4. This CDR3 is built from 15 residues. The chain's CDR3 is CASSPGQGNTGELFF. CDR3 DNA: TGTGCCAGCAGCCCGGGACAGGGTAACACCGGGGAGCTGTTTTTT.

The chain couples TRBV11-1 to TRBJ2-1, with D possibly being TRBD1 (5 bases). Germline CDR1 reads SGHAT; CDR2 reads FQDESV (reference sequence). V lost 1 base and J 10 bases, leaving 5 bases between the germline ends. The CDR3 spans 11 residues. CDR3 loop: CASSLDREQFF. CDR3 sequence (DNA): TGTGCCAGCAGCTTAGACAGGGAGCAGTTCTTC.

This clone was observed once. The gene calls are TRBV18 and TRBJ1-4; 7 bases are shared with TRBD1. V was pared by 6 bases and J by 5 bases, with 9 bases of the junction left unmatched. The germline CDR1 and CDR2 sequences are KGHSH and LQKENI. The CDR3 covers 15 residues. The CDR3 bases are TGTGCCAGCTCTAGAGCCGACAGGGAAAATGAAAAACTGTTTTTT. Translation gives CASSRADRENEKLFF.

This clone was found once. The V and J genes are TRBV5-1 and TRBJ1-1, with D perhaps matching TRBD1 (5 bases). CDR1 is SGHRS and CDR2 is YFSETQ in the germline V gene. Between the trimmed V and J ends, which lost 4 bases and 8 bases, there was a span of 21 bases. CDR3 length: 15 amino acids. This chain's CDR3 is CASSPSRTQGSEAFF. The CDR3, as DNA: TGCGCCAGCAGCCCATCCCGGACCCAGGGTTCCGAAGCTTTCTTT. The full variable domain, with the rest looked up from reference TRBV5-1 and TRBJ1-1, is KAGVTQTPRYLIKTRGQQVTLSCSPISGHRSVSWYQQTPGQGLQFLFEYFSETQRNKGNFPGRFSGRQFSNSRSEMNVSTLELGDSALYLCASSPSRTQGSEAFFGQGTRLTVV.

The J gene is TRBJ1-1, the V gene TRBV6-2 or TRBV6-3, with D possibly TRBD1 on 5 matching bases. Germline CDR1 reads MNHEY; CDR2 reads SVGEGT. This CDR3 is 15 amino acids long. Between the trimmed V and J ends, which lost 5 bases and 4 bases, there was a span of 17 bases. CDR3 amino acids: CASSRRREAGTEAFF. As DNA, the CDR3 is TGTGCCAGCAGTAGACGCAGGGAGGCTGGCACTGAAGCTTTCTTT.